Listed here are 20 T cell receptor beta chains from one sample, sequenced in a study of blood T cell repertoires in COVID-19. Generated by immunoSEQ multiplex PCR, the TCRdb table keeps only in-frame clones and is missing some. The repertoire holds under 300,000 clones, with 88% as singletons. What was sequenced was PBMCs or T cells enriched from blood (not recorded which). The receptors originated from a woman between 50 and 59 years old who had recovered from COVID-19.

The chain has TRBV5-4 and TRBJ1-2; D gene unclear. V was cut by 4 bases and J by 7 bases, with 20 bases left in between. The CDR3 is 15 amino acids. CDR1 is SGHNT, CDR2 YYREEE, per germline (reference sequence). CDR3 loop: CASSPAGIKGGGYTF. The CDR3 nucleotides are TGTGCCAGCAGCCCGGCGGGCATCAAAGGAGGTGGCTACACCTTC.

This clone was found once. The rearrangement joins TRBV9 to TRBJ1-1, with D perhaps TRBD1 (6 bases). The germline CDR1 and CDR2 sequences are SGDLS and YYNGEE. The CDR3 runs 16 residues. V lost 5 bases, J lost 1 base, and 18 bases lay in between. In DNA, the CDR3 is TGTGCCAGCAGACCCCCAGGGGCCGCCGGGAACACTGAAGCTTTCTTT. Protein sequence: CASRPPGAAGNTEAFF.

The chain links TRBV5-1 to TRBJ2-7; 12 bases agree with TRBD2. The J segment lost 6 bases and the V segment lost 0 bases, leaving 7 bases of the junction unmatched. CDR3 length: 16 amino acids. Per germline, CDR1 SGHRS and CDR2 YFSETQ. The CDR3 sequence: CASSLVLAGGQGEQYF. The CDR3 DNA reads TGCGCCAGCAGCTTGGTTCTAGCGGGAGGGCAGGGCGAGCAGTACTTC.

The V gene is TRBV7-2, the J gene TRBJ1-3; D is possibly TRBD1 (5 bases). V was trimmed by 1 base and J by 4 bases, leaving 17 bases between them. CDR3 length: 17 residues. Germline V CDR1 and CDR2: SGHTA, FQGNSA. The CDR3 here is CASSLGLLGGAGNTIYF. CDR3 nucleotides: TGTGCCAGCAGCTTAGGACTCCTTGGAGGGGCCGGAAACACCATATATTTT.

The chain carries TRBV28 and TRBJ2-7; 10 nucleotides agree with TRBD1. V gave up 5 bases and J gave up 5 bases; unmatched junction bases: 9. The germline CDR1 and CDR2 sequences are MDHEN and SYDVKM. This CDR3 contains 15 residues. The CDR3, as DNA: TGTGCCAGCAGTCTACCCGACAGGGGGCGGCACGAGCAGTACTTC. Translation: CASSLPDRGRHEQYF.

This clone was seen just once. The J gene is TRBJ2-1, the V gene TRBV6-5; 10 bases map to TRBD1. CDR3 size: 14 residues. CDR1 and CDR2 (germline): MNHEY, SVGAGI. Trimming removed 10 bases from V and 9 bases from J; junction bases left unmatched: 12. The CDR3 loop reads CATPQRDRGGEQFF. The CDR3 DNA follows: TGTGCCACCCCCCAACGGGACAGGGGTGGTGAGCAGTTCTTC.

The genes are TRBV10-3 and TRBJ2-7; 7 bases align to TRBD2. V trimming: 11 bases; J trimming: 0 bases; junction bases outside the gene matches: 13. Per germline, CDR1 ENHRY and CDR2 SYGVKD. The CDR3 extends over 15 amino acids. CDR3 sequence (DNA): TGTGCCCGTAACCGGGGGACTACCATCTCCTACGAGCAGTACTTC. This sequence encodes CARNRGTTISYEQYF.

This sequence joins TRBV7-2 and TRBJ1-6; maybe TRBD1 (6 bases). CDR1 is SGHTA, CDR2 FQGNSA, per germline. The V gene lost 5 bases and the J gene lost 3 bases, with 14 bases spanning the gap. CDR3 size: 16 residues. The CDR3 DNA reads as TGTGCCAGCAGCCCCGCCCGGACAGACTATAATTCACCCCTCCACTTT. Translated: CASSPARTDYNSPLHF.

The rearrangement uses TRBV3-1 (or the pseudogene TRBV3-2) and TRBJ1-4; 7 nucleotides agree with TRBD1. V lost 8 bases, J lost 0 bases, and 6 bases stayed unmatched. CDR1 is LGHDT, CDR2 YNNKEL, per germline (reference sequence). The CDR3 consists of 15 residues. The CDR3 sequence is CASSRGLTTNEKLFF. The CDR3 coding sequence is TGTGCCAGCTCCAGGGGGTTAACAACTAATGAAAAACTGTTTTTT.

CDR3 coding DNA: TGTGCCTGGAGTCTTGGACAGGCAAGATCCTATGGCTACACCTTC. This sequence encodes CAWSLGQARSYGYTF. The chain links TRBV30 to TRBJ1-2; 7 bases are shared with TRBD1. CDR1 and CDR2 from the germline V gene are GTSNPN and SVGIG (reference sequence). CDR3 length: 15 residues. Trimming took 2 bases from V and 4 from J; bases not matched to a gene: 10.

This sequence joins TRBV6-2 or TRBV6-3 and TRBJ2-3, with TRBD2 matching 11 bases. Trimming removed 5 bases from V and 1 base from J; junction bases left unmatched: 2. Germline CDR1 is MNHEY and CDR2 is SVGEGT. The CDR3 is 15 amino acids. The CDR3 here is CASSTGLAGTDTQYF. The CDR3 nucleotides are TGTGCCAGCAGTACGGGACTAGCGGGCACAGATACGCAGTATTTT.

This chain connects TRBV10-1 to TRBJ1-3; unclear D gene. V gave up 4 bases and J gave up 0 bases, with 10 bases separating them. Germline V gene lookup returns CDR1 WNHNN and CDR2 SYGVQD (reference sequence). The CDR3 is 15 residues long. The CDR3, as DNA: TGCGCCAGCAGTGGGTGGCGACTCTCTGGAAACACCATATATTTT. This gives the protein CASSGWRLSGNTIYF.

The chain combines TRBV28 with TRBJ2-5, with TRBD2 as a possible D gene (6 bases). V was trimmed by 10 bases and J by 7 bases, leaving 19 bases between them. The CDR3 extends over 13 amino acids. Germline V gives CDR1 MDHEN, CDR2 SYDVKM. The CDR3 DNA sequence: TGTGCCACGGACCTAGCTGTGGGGGGGACCCAGTACTTC. This sequence encodes CATDLAVGGTQYF. Variable domain in full (rest from reference TRBV28 and TRBJ2-5): DVKVTQSSRYLVKRTGEKVFLECVQDMDHENMFWYRQDPGLGLRLIYFSYDVKMKEKGDIPEGYSVSREKKERFSLILESASTNQTSMYLCATDLAVGGTQYFGPGTRLLVL.

The rearrangement links TRBV24-1 to TRBJ2-7, with D perhaps matching TRBD2 (6 bases). The V gene's germline CDR1 is KGHDR and CDR2 SFDVKD. V lost 2 bases and J lost 9, with 28 bases in between. This CDR3 is built from 18 residues. The CDR3 loop is CATSDSLAGTSSSGGQYF. For the CDR3, the DNA is TGTGCCACCAGTGATTCCCTAGCAGGAACGTCGAGTTCCGGGGGGCAGTACTTC.

The DNA of the CDR3 is TGTGCCAGCAGCCAAGATCCTGCAACTAATGAAAAACTGTTTTTT. It is translated as CASSQDPATNEKLFF. V gene TRBV3-1 (or the pseudogene TRBV3-2) combines with J gene TRBJ1-4; no firm D call. The germline CDR1 and CDR2 sequences are LGHDT and YNNKEL (reference sequence). V lost 0 bases and J 0 bases, leaving 5 bases between the germline ends. CDR3 size: 15 residues.

This rearrangement joins TRBV5-1 to TRBJ1-1, with D perhaps matching TRBD1 (5 bases). V shed 4 bases and J shed 2 bases, with 9 bases lying between them. The CDR3 length is 13 residues. Germline CDR1 SGHRS, CDR2 YFSETQ. CDR3 in amino acids: CASSRDSNTEAFF. The CDR3 DNA reads TGCGCCAGCAGCCGAGACAGTAACACTGAAGCTTTCTTT.

The chain combines TRBV28 with TRBJ2-1; TRBD2 is a possible D gene (6 bases). V lost 10 bases and J 9 bases, leaving 22 bases between the germline ends. This CDR3 has 14 residues. Per the germline V gene, CDR1 is MDHEN and CDR2 is SYDVKM. CDR3 bases: TGTGCCACCGAAGAGGGGAGGTTTTTAAGTGAGCAGTTCTTC. Amino acid sequence: CATEEGRFLSEQFF. The full variable domain, in which reference TRBV28 and TRBJ2-1 provide the parts outside the CDR3, is DVKVTQSSRYLVKRTGEKVFLECVQDMDHENMFWYRQDPGLGLRLIYFSYDVKMKEKGDIPEGYSVSREKKERFSLILESASTNQTSMYLCATEEGRFLSEQFFGPGTRLTVL.

The rearrangement joins TRBV29-1 to TRBJ1-1; 9 bases match TRBD1. The J segment lost 1 base and the V segment lost 3 bases, leaving 3 bases of the junction unmatched. This CDR3 spans 14 amino acids. Germline loops: CDR1 SQVTM, CDR2 ANQGSEA. Written as DNA, the CDR3 is TGCAGCGTTGACTCGGGACAGGGGAACACTGAAGCTTTCTTT. Translation: CSVDSGQGNTEAFF.

The DNA for the CDR3 is TGTGCCAGCAGCAAAGCGCTCGGGGGGTCCAAAAACATTCAGTACTTC. It is translated as CASSKALGGSKNIQYF. V usage is TRBV21-1 and J usage is TRBJ2-4; TRBD2 is taken as the D call from the table, unchecked against the DNA. TRBV21-1 is labeled a pseudogene. CDR3 size: 16 residues.

The chain combines TRBV5-1 with TRBJ2-1; a possible D gene is TRBD1 (6 bases). Germline loops: CDR1 SGHRS, CDR2 YFSETQ. V was clipped by 6 bases and J by 3 bases, with 22 bases between them. The CDR3 has 17 amino acids. The CDR3 DNA is TGCGCCAGCAACCAAAGCCCCTCCAGGGGCCGCTACAATGAGCAGTTCTTC. It encodes CASNQSPSRGRYNEQFF. The complete variable domain, with remaining parts taken from reference TRBV5-1 and TRBJ2-1, reads KAGVTQTPRYLIKTRGQQVTLSCSPISGHRSVSWYQQTPGQGLQFLFEYFSETQRNKGNFPGRFSGRQFSNSRSEMNVSTLELGDSALYLCASNQSPSRGRYNEQFFGPGTRLTVL.